Shown below are 22 T cell receptor beta chains from a single sample sequenced in a study of early T cells in non-severe SARS-CoV-2 infection. Via MiXCR, TCRdb re-called the 5' RACE reads, giving one row per CDR3 protein. The sample records roughly 40,000 distinct CDR3 sequences, 4% being singletons. Input material: whole blood. The source of these receptors is an adult who was a healthcare worker with PCR-confirmed SARS-CoV-2 infection or an uninfected control (not recorded which).

This clonotype was recorded many times. V is TRBV6-6 and J is TRBJ2-3, with D unclear. The CDR3 extends over 16 amino acids. V lost 0 bases to trimming and J lost 2 bases, with 12 bases between them. CDR1 is MNHNY and CDR2 is SVGAGI in the germline V gene (reference sequence). The CDR3 region is CASSYSDGLVTDTQYF. The CDR3 DNA reads as TGTGCCAGCAGTTACTCTGACGGGCTAGTCACAGATACGCAGTATTTT.

This clonotype was picked up many times. This chain links TRBV29-1 with TRBJ1-3; 11 bases are a match to TRBD1. V trimming: 7 bases; J trimming: 0 bases; junction bases outside the gene matches: 2. The CDR3 spans 14 residues. Per the germline V gene, CDR1 is SQVTM and CDR2 is ANQGSEA. The CDR3 protein is CSAGQGASGNTIYF. CDR3 bases: TGCAGCGCCGGACAGGGGGCCTCTGGAAACACCATATATTTT.

The sample holds many counts of this clonotype. The genes are TRBV4-1 and TRBJ2-2; TRBD2 matches 13 bases. The CDR3 contains 15 residues. Germline V gene data show CDR1 as MGHRA and CDR2 as YSYEKL. The trim removed 1 base at V and 8 bases at J, leaving 1 base unmatched. The CDR3 reads CASSQGTSGSGELFF. CDR3 sequence (DNA): TGCGCCAGCAGCCAAGGGACTAGCGGGAGTGGGGAGCTGTTTTTT.

This clonotype has at least ten counts. The rearrangement links TRBV5-1 to TRBJ2-1; 9 bases agree with TRBD2. This CDR3 has 16 residues. V shed 4 bases, J shed 6 bases, and the junction held 11 bases outside the gene matches. Germline V lookup: CDR1 SGHRS, CDR2 YFSETQ. CDR3 sequence: CASSPLSGSFLNEQFF. CDR3 in DNA: TGCGCCAGCAGCCCACTTAGCGGGAGTTTCCTCAATGAGCAGTTCTTC.

This clonotype was counted at least ten times. In DNA form, the CDR3 reads TGCAGCGTTGGGCCAAAATTCAAGGGACAGATTAACACCGGGGAGCTGTTTTTT. It is translated as CSVGPKFKGQINTGELFF. The V call is TRBV29-1, the J call TRBJ2-2; TRBD1 aligns across 7 bases. With 4 bases clipped from V and 2 bases from J, the junction kept 16 bases outside the gene matches. The CDR3 has 18 amino acids. CDR1 and CDR2 (germline): SQVTM, ANQGSEA.

This clonotype appeared many times. This sequence joins TRBV5-6 and TRBJ2-1; D unresolved. Germline values: CDR1 SGHDT, CDR2 YYEEEE. V was clipped by 4 bases and J by 0 bases, with 11 bases between them. This CDR3 region has 15 residues. In DNA form, the CDR3 reads TGTGCCAGCAGCCTGCGGTCTAGCTCCTACAATGAGCAGTTCTTC. It translates to CASSLRSSSYNEQFF.

This clonotype was seen many times. The genes are TRBV28 and TRBJ2-3; D possibly corresponds to TRBD1 (5 bases). The V and J ends lost 6 bases and 0 bases respectively, with 10 bases between them. This CDR3 contains 14 residues. The germline V gene has CDR1 MDHEN and CDR2 SYDVKM. The DNA for the CDR3 is TGTGCCAGCAGGCTGCAGGGAAGCACAGATACGCAGTATTTT. Translating it yields CASRLQGSTDTQYF.

This clonotype was seen a few times. This sequence joins TRBV7-8 and TRBJ2-5; D may be TRBD2 (6 bases). The CDR3 sequence is 16 residues long. The germline gives CDR1 SGHVS, CDR2 FQNEAQ. Trimming removed 3 bases from V and 3 bases from J, with 17 bases in between. The CDR3 coding sequence is TGTGCCAGCAGCTTCATATCCCGGGGCGGGAAAGAGACCCAGTACTTC. It encodes CASSFISRGGKETQYF. The variable domain in full, completed from reference TRBV7-8 and TRBJ2-5, reads GAGVSQSPRYKVAKRGQDVALRCDPISGHVSLFWYQQALGQGPEFLTYFQNEAQLDKSGLPSDRFFAERPEGSVSTLKIQRTQQEDSAVYLCASSFISRGGKETQYFGPGTRLLVL.

This clonotype was seen only a few times. The chain recombines TRBV15 with TRBJ1-1; perhaps TRBD1 as D (5 bases). This CDR3 contains 12 residues. Germline V lookup: CDR1 LNHNV, CDR2 YYDKDF (reference sequence). The germline V and J ends were trimmed by 5 bases and 4 bases, with 8 bases remaining between them. The CDR3 region has the DNA TGTGCCACCAGCCCCCAGGGCACTGAAGCTTTCTTT. Translating gives CATSPQGTEAFF. The whole variable domain, remainder taken from reference TRBV15 and TRBJ1-1, is DAMVIQNPRYQVTQFGKPVTLSCSQTLNHNVMYWYQQKSSQAPKLLFHYYDKDFNNEADTPDNFQSRRPNTSFCFLDIRSPGLGDTAMYLCATSPQGTEAFFGQGTRLTVV.

Many counts were recorded for this clonotype. CDR3 DNA: TGTGCCAGCAGCCACCCTGGAGACGGCCAAGAGACCCAGTACTTC. As protein: CASSHPGDGQETQYF. The chain has TRBV4-2 and TRBJ2-5; D is undetermined. Trimming took 3 bases from V and 1 from J, leaving 12 bases between them. The CDR3 consists of 15 residues. CDR1 and CDR2 (germline): LGHNA, YNFKEQ.

This clonotype occurred many times. This chain joins TRBV29-1 and TRBJ2-1; TRBD1 agrees at 10 bases. The V gene end was trimmed by 7 bases and the J gene end by 6 bases; junction bases not matched to a gene: 3. The CDR3 length is 12 residues. Germline V lookup: CDR1 SQVTM, CDR2 ANQGSEA. CDR3 loop: CSARTGGNEQFF. The CDR3 nucleotides read TGCAGCGCTAGGACAGGGGGCAATGAGCAGTTCTTC.

Ten or more counts support this clonotype. The J gene is TRBJ2-5, the V gene TRBV18; no reliable D call. Germline V gene sequence: CDR1 KGHSH, CDR2 LQKENI. Trimming left V 2 bases short and J 2 bases short, with 15 bases between. This CDR3 is built from 16 residues. The CDR3 DNA reads TGTGCCAGCTCACCATCCCCGAAATCGGGTCAAGAGACCCAGTACTTC. Protein sequence: CASSPSPKSGQETQYF.

This clonotype showed up many times. This CDR3 reads CASSQKGLPSYNEQFF. Here the CDR3 DNA reads TGTGCCAGCAGCCAAAAGGGCCTACCTAGCTACAATGAGCAGTTCTTC. The genes are TRBV28 and TRBJ2-1; D remains ambiguous. Germline values: CDR1 MDHEN, CDR2 SYDVKM. V dropped 6 bases and J dropped 3 bases, with 18 bases sitting between them. This CDR3 comprises 16 residues.

The V gene is TRBV3-1, the J gene TRBJ2-3; D unresolved. In germline, CDR1 is LGHDT, CDR2 YNNKEL (reference sequence). This CDR3 contains 11 residues. V gave up 4 bases and J gave up 7 bases, with 6 bases separating them. Here the CDR3 DNA reads TGTGCCAGCAGCCTGGAGTATACGCAGTATTTT. It is translated as CASSLEYTQYF.

In this sample, this clonotype turned up many times. The gene calls are TRBV3-1 and TRBJ2-3, with 11 bases lining up with TRBD2. The junction had 9 bases not matched to a gene; V was cut back by 2 bases and J by 5 bases. Germline V CDR1 and CDR2: LGHDT, YNNKEL (reference sequence). The CDR3 extends over 17 amino acids. This chain's CDR3 is CASSQSGLAVIKDTQYF. CDR3 nucleotide sequence: TGTGCCAGCAGCCAATCGGGACTAGCGGTTATTAAAGATACGCAGTATTTT.

Many counts were recorded for this clonotype. The genes are TRBV7-9 and TRBJ2-7; the D call may be TRBD1 or TRBD2 (5 bases each). Trimming stripped 0 bases from V and 0 bases from J, with 12 bases between. Germline V gene lookup returns CDR1 SEHNR and CDR2 FQNEAQ (reference sequence). The CDR3 extends over 16 amino acids. The CDR3 sequence is CASSLAPGHYSYEQYF. CDR3 nucleotides: TGTGCCAGCAGCTTAGCGCCGGGGCATTACTCCTACGAGCAGTACTTC.

The gene calls are TRBV20-1 and TRBJ1-2; D not resolved. Germline V gene data show CDR1 as DFQATT and CDR2 as SNEGSKA (reference sequence). CDR3 length: 13 residues. The germline V and J ends were trimmed by 4 bases and 0 bases, with 9 bases remaining between them. CDR3 residues: CSATRLTNYGYTF. In nucleotides, the CDR3 is TGCAGTGCTACGAGACTTACTAACTATGGCTACACCTTC.

The chain carries TRBV4-1 and TRBJ2-2, with 13 bases fitting TRBD2. Germline loops: CDR1 MGHRA, CDR2 YSYEKL. The CDR3 has 18 amino acids. V lost 2 bases to trimming and J lost 1 base; unmatched junction nucleotides: 4. This CDR3 is CASSQRLAGGLNTGELFF. DNA of the CDR3: TGCGCCAGCAGCCAACGACTAGCGGGAGGATTGAACACCGGGGAGCTGTTTTTT.

This clonotype was detected many times. This chain uses TRBV24-1 with TRBJ2-1, with D perhaps assigned TRBD1 or TRBD2 (5 bases each). The V and J ends lost 5 bases and 1 base respectively, with 14 bases between them. The germline CDR1 and CDR2 sequences are KGHDR and SFDVKD. This CDR3 is built from 16 residues. CDR3 amino acids: CATSGGWTLSYNEQFF. The CDR3 DNA is TGTGCCACCAGTGGGGGCTGGACTTTATCCTACAATGAGCAGTTCTTC.

This clonotype was counted between two and nine times. This chain connects TRBV6-6 to TRBJ1-5; tentative D call: TRBD1 (6 bases). V lost 0 bases to trimming and J lost 7 bases, with 13 bases between them. The germline gives CDR1 MNHNY, CDR2 SVGAGI (reference sequence). There are 15 residues in the CDR3. In DNA, the CDR3 is TGTGCCAGCAGTTACTCGACAGGTACGGAACAGCCCCAGCATTTT. This gives the protein CASSYSTGTEQPQHF.

This clonotype was seen only a few times. Given the absence of the conserved phenylalanine or tryptophan at the CDR3 end, a read error is likely. CDR3 nucleotide sequence: TGTGCCAGCAGTGAAGCTGAGCCACCGGAGACCCAGTACTCC. Translating it yields CASSEAEPPETQYS. The chain combines TRBV2 with TRBJ2-5; D unresolved. Trimming removed 0 bases at V and 5 bases at J, with 10 bases between. CDR1 and CDR2 from the germline V gene are SNHLY and FYNNEI. The CDR3 spans 14 residues.

This clonotype has ten or more counts. The chain combines TRBV7-6 with TRBJ1-1; no clear D gene. CDR1 SGHVS and CDR2 FNYEAQ come from the germline V gene. V gave up 5 bases and J gave up 4 bases, with 20 bases separating them. The CDR3 has 16 amino acids. The CDR3 bases are TGTGCCAGCAGCCCGGGTAGGGTAGAGATAGGCACTGAAGCTTTCTTT. The encoded protein is CASSPGRVEIGTEAFF.